This T cell receptor (beta chain) was profiled in a study of blood T cell repertoires in COVID-19. Overall study: The United States, Italy and Spain provided the acute and convalescent COVID-19 samples. The analysed material was cDNA or gDNA that came from T cells, B-cell-depleted T cells, or PBMCs.

The CDR3 is 14 amino acids. Looked up from germline, CDR1 is LNHDA and CDR2 is SQIVND (reference sequence). Between the trimmed V and J ends, which lost 11 bases and 0 bases, there was a span of 11 bases. In the authors' methods: Reference gene primer amplification yielded estimated nucleated cell counts. Assay: immunoSEQ multiplex PCR; the TCRdb copy retains only in-frame clones and omits some. V and J calls and clone size are as listed in that table; D and trimming were resolved from the DNA. The sample lists about 280,000 clones; less than 90% were seen once. Sequenced input: peripheral blood. This sequence joins TRBV19 and TRBJ2-6; D is uncertain. The receptor comes from a human donor in a cohort sampled during active COVID-19. CDR3 residues: CAGKQTSGANVLTF. The CDR3 DNA sequence: TGTGCCGGAAAACAGACCTCTGGGGCCAACGTCCTGACTTTC.